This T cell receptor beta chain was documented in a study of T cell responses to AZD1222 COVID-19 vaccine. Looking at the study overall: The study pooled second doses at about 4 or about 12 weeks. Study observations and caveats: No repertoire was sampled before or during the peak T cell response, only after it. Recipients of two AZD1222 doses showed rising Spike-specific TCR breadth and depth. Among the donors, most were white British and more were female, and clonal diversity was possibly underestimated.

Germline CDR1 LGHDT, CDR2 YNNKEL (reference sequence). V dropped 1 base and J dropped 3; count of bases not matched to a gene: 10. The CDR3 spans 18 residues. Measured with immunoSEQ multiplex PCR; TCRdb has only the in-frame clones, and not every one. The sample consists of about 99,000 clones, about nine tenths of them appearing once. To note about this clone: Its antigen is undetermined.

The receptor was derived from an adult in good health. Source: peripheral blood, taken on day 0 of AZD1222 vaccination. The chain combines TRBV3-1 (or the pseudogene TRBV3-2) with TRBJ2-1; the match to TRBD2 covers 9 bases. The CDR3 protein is CASSQGPPLAGFYNEQFF. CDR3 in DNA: TGTGCCAGCAGCCAAGGCCCACCTCTAGCGGGGTTCTACAATGAGCAGTTCTTC.